The 16 T cell receptor beta chains below all came from one sample that was sequenced in a study of beta chain features in type 1 diabetes. The entirety of the isolated RNA underwent reverse transcription, so expressed TCRB transcripts were sequenced. Sequencing used immunoSEQ multiplex PCR; TCRdb keeps in-frame clones, though not all of them. The top ten hold 0.07% to 0.095% of the sample, which has 600,000 to 650,000 clones, 15% to 17% seen once. What was sequenced was naive CD4+ T cells from blood. The receptor set was obtained from a man aged 18 to 29 in good health.

This rearrangement joins TRBV29-1 to TRBJ1-5; 10 bases are a match to TRBD1. The junction had 7 bases not matched to a gene; V was cut back by 5 bases and J by 6 bases. In germline, CDR1 is SQVTM, CDR2 ANQGSEA. The CDR3 has 14 amino acids. CDR3 loop: CSVRGTGEFQPQHF. The CDR3 DNA reads as TGCAGCGTTCGAGGGACAGGGGAGTTTCAGCCCCAGCATTTT.

A few counts support this clone. The CDR3 DNA reads as TGTGCCAGCTCACCGACAGCGGGGTACGAGCAGTACTTC. Protein: CASSPTAGYEQYF. J is TRBJ2-7 and V is TRBV18; 7 nucleotides match TRBD2. The CDR3 covers 13 residues. The V and J ends lost 3 bases and 4 bases, in that order; junction bases with no gene match: 3. Germline V gene sequence: CDR1 KGHSH, CDR2 LQKENI. Full variable domain (missing parts from reference TRBV18 and TRBJ2-7): NAGVMQNPRHLVRRRGQEARLRCSPMKGHSHVYWYRQLPEEGLKFMVYLQKENIIDESGMPKERFSAEFPKEGPSILRIQQVVRGDSAAYFCASSPTAGYEQYFGPGTRLTVT.

There are a few counts of this clone. The V gene is TRBV7-2, the J gene TRBJ2-7, with D possibly being TRBD1 (6 bases). Looked up from germline, CDR1 is SGHTA and CDR2 is FQGNSA. V lost 4 bases, J lost 5 bases, and 18 bases lay in between. The CDR3 contains 15 residues. The DNA of the CDR3 is TGTGCCAGCAGCTCCCGAAGGGGGTACGGGAACGAGCAGTACTTC. This gives the protein CASSSRRGYGNEQYF. The whole variable domain, remainder taken from reference TRBV7-2 and TRBJ2-7, is GAGVSQSPSNKVTEKGKDVELRCDPISGHTALYWYRQSLGQGLEFLIYFQGNSAPDKSGLPSDRFSAERTGGSVSTLTIQRTQQEDSAVYLCASSSRRGYGNEQYFGPGTRLTVT.

This clone was counted only a few times. The V gene is TRBV25-1, the J gene TRBJ2-1; 8 bases are a match to TRBD1. This CDR3 region has 13 residues. V shed 6 bases, J shed 7 bases, and the junction held 5 bases outside the gene matches. Germline CDR1 MGHDK, CDR2 SYGVNS. The CDR3 is CASRETGANEQFF. The CDR3 bases are TGTGCCAGCAGGGAGACAGGGGCTAATGAGCAGTTCTTC. The full variable domain, with the rest looked up from reference TRBV25-1 and TRBJ2-1, is EADIYQTPRYLVIGTGKKITLECSQTMGHDKMYWYQQDPGMELHLIHYSYGVNSTEKGDLSSESTVSRIRTEHFPLTLESARPSHTSQYLCASRETGANEQFFGPGTRLTVL.

In this sample, this clone turned up a few times. The chain links TRBV27 to TRBJ2-2; 8 bases line up with TRBD2. Germline CDR1 is MNHEY and CDR2 is SMNVEV (reference sequence). The CDR3 runs to 16 residues. V was pared by 2 bases and J by 1 base, with 3 bases of the junction left unmatched. The CDR3 protein is CASSLGLAGNTGELFF. The CDR3 DNA reads as TGTGCCAGCAGTTTAGGGCTAGCGGGGAACACCGGGGAGCTGTTTTTT.

The chain links TRBV6-6 to TRBJ2-1, with 7 nucleotides matching TRBD2. V gave up 2 bases and J gave up 10 bases; unmatched junction bases: 14. In germline, CDR1 is MNHNY, CDR2 SVGAGI (reference sequence). The CDR3 consists of 16 residues. The CDR3 region is CASSYKGAVGGSEQFF. The CDR3, as DNA: TGTGCCAGCAGTTACAAGGGAGCAGTGGGGGGGTCGGAGCAGTTCTTC.

This chain connects TRBV6-1 to TRBJ2-7; D is uncertain. The V gene's germline CDR1 is MNHNS and CDR2 SASEGT. V was clipped by 5 bases and J by 4 bases, with 3 bases between them. This CDR3 region has 10 residues. The CDR3 DNA is TGTGCCAGCAGTAAGTACGAGCAGTACTTC. It yields the protein CASSKYEQYF.

This clone was found many times. Other DNA sequences within the sample encode an identical CDR3. The V and J genes are TRBV30 and TRBJ1-2, with D unresolved. Germline lookup yields CDR1 GTSNPN and CDR2 SVGIG (reference sequence). The CDR3 covers 11 residues. V was pared by 3 bases and J by 2 bases, with 4 bases between. The CDR3 is CAWSLNYGYTF. The CDR3 DNA reads as TGTGCCTGGAGCCTGAACTATGGCTACACCTTC.

This clone was seen a few times. This chain links TRBV6-6 with TRBJ1-3; TRBD1 matches at 7 bases. This CDR3 is built from 15 residues. From germline, CDR1 is MNHNY and CDR2 SVGAGI (reference sequence). Losses at the gene ends were 6 bases for V and 0 bases for J; bases not matched to a gene: 5. The CDR3 loop reads CASRGQLISGNTIYF. CDR3 nucleotide sequence: TGTGCCAGCAGGGGACAGCTCATCTCTGGAAACACCATATATTTT.

V gene TRBV7-2 combines with J gene TRBJ2-5; the match to TRBD2 covers 14 bases. Germline assignment: CDR1 SGHTA and CDR2 FQGNSA. With V trimmed by 5 bases and J by 4 bases, 9 bases remained unmatched. This CDR3 contains 17 residues. The CDR3 loop is CASSPPGLAGGLETQYF. The CDR3 coding sequence is TGTGCCAGCAGCCCCCCCGGACTAGCGGGAGGTTTAGAGACCCAGTACTTC.

The J gene is TRBJ1-1, the V gene TRBV5-1; D perhaps matches TRBD1 (5 bases). Trimming took off 5 bases at V and 0 bases at J, with 8 bases between the two ends. The CDR3 contains 13 residues. Germline loops: CDR1 SGHRS, CDR2 YFSETQ. The chain's CDR3 is CASRGVVNTEAFF. DNA for the CDR3: TGCGCCAGCAGAGGGGTGGTGAACACTGAAGCTTTCTTT.

The chain couples TRBV7-3 to TRBJ2-1; 11 bases are a match to TRBD1. Germline lookup yields CDR1 SGHTA and CDR2 FQGTGA. The CDR3 consists of 16 residues. The V and J ends lost 4 bases and 5 bases, in that order; junction bases with no gene match: 7. The CDR3 reads CASSSDRDRGNNEQFF. CDR3 bases: TGTGCCAGCAGCTCTGATAGGGACAGGGGGAACAATGAGCAGTTCTTC.

This sequence joins TRBV30 and TRBJ2-7; D not resolved. The CDR3 is 13 residues long. Trimming took off 1 base at V and 6 bases at J, with 13 bases between the two ends. Germline V gene lookup returns CDR1 GTSNPN and CDR2 SVGIG (reference sequence). The CDR3 DNA reads TGTGCCTGGAGTGGACACAGACCCGGCGAGCAGTACTTC. Translating gives CAWSGHRPGEQYF.

This clone came up a few times. The chain couples TRBV4-2 to TRBJ2-2; 7 nucleotides match TRBD1. Germline values: CDR1 LGHNA, CDR2 YNFKEQ. There are 16 residues in the CDR3. V gave up 8 bases and J gave up 0 bases; unmatched junction bases: 9. The CDR3 sequence is CASEPSGQANTGELFF. CDR3 coding DNA: TGTGCCAGCGAGCCGTCAGGACAGGCGAACACCGGGGAGCTGTTTTTT.

The V call is TRBV15, the J call TRBJ1-5, with TRBD1 matching 7 bases. Germline-derived CDR1 and CDR2 are LNHNV and YYDKDF (reference sequence). The CDR3 contains 17 residues. Trimming at V came to 1 base and at J to 0 bases, leaving 6 bases not matched to a gene. The CDR3 DNA follows: TGTGCCACCAGCAGAGTGGAGGGGGCGGATAGCAATCAGCCCCAGCATTTT. As protein: CATSRVEGADSNQPQHF.

The V call is TRBV9, the J call TRBJ2-3, with TRBD2 identical over 11 bases. The germline V gene has CDR1 SGDLS and CDR2 YYNGEE. CDR3 size: 17 residues. V was clipped by 3 bases and J by 2 bases; unmatched bases: 8. The CDR3 here is CASSAAPSGGLTDTQYF. In DNA, the CDR3 is TGTGCCAGCAGCGCTGCGCCTAGCGGGGGGCTCACAGATACGCAGTATTTT.